The rows below give T cell receptor beta chains drawn from one sample of a study of beta chain features in type 1 diabetes. Sequencing was performed with immunoSEQ multiplex PCR; in TCRdb, only in-frame clones are kept and a portion is missing. The sample records about 320,000 clones, less than 15% being singletons. The material sequenced was central memory CD4+ T cells from blood. Source of these receptors: a man younger than 45 in good health. Both conserved end residues are part of each CDR3. A D gene is named only where the DNA matches it firmly. A row's size may be missing; if present it is once, few, many or a size class.

abundance: few; v_gene: TRBV30; d_gene: TRBD1; j_gene: TRBJ2-2; CDR3nt: TGTGCCTGGCGGCAGGGGGCCACCGGGGAGCTGTTTTTT; CDR3aa: CAWRQGATGELFF
abundance: NA; v_gene: TRBV5-1; d_gene: TRBD2; j_gene: TRBJ2-3; CDR3nt: TGCGCCAGCACCTTGAGAGCGGGAGGCCCTTCTAGCACAGATACGCAGTATTTT; CDR3aa: CASTLRAGGPSSTDTQYF
abundance: NA; v_gene: TRBV11-1; d_gene: NA; j_gene: TRBJ2-6; CDR3nt: TGTGCCAGCAGCTTAACCCCCGGACGTGGGGCCAACGTCCTGACTTTC; CDR3aa: CASSLTPGRGANVLTF
abundance: few; v_gene: TRBV27; d_gene: NA; j_gene: TRBJ2-6; CDR3nt: TGTGCCAGCAGTAACAACGGGGGGGCCAACGTCCTGACTTTC; CDR3aa: CASSNNGGANVLTF
abundance: NA; v_gene: TRBV11-2; d_gene: NA; j_gene: TRBJ2-3; CDR3nt: TGTGCCAGCAGCTCGGGCGGGCCGTGGCAGTATTTT; CDR3aa: CASSSGGPWQYF
abundance: NA; v_gene: TRBV30; d_gene: TRBD2; j_gene: TRBJ2-5; CDR3nt: TGTGCCTGGGAAACTTTGTCTGGGAGGGAAGAGACCCAGTACTTC; CDR3aa: CAWETLSGREETQYF
abundance: few; v_gene: TRBV5-5; d_gene: NA; j_gene: TRBJ1-1; CDR3nt: TGTGCCAGCAGCTTGGAAAGGGGAGGTACTGAAGCTTTCTTT; CDR3aa: CASSLERGGTEAFF
abundance: NA; v_gene: TRBV4-1; d_gene: NA; j_gene: TRBJ2-3; CDR3nt: TGCGCCAGCAGCCAACAGGCCTTCCCGGGAACAGATACGCAGTATTTT; CDR3aa: CASSQQAFPGTDTQYF
abundance: few; v_gene: TRBV5-1; d_gene: NA; j_gene: TRBJ1-2; CDR3nt: TGCGCCAGCAGCTCCCCGACAGGAGTAGGGTATGATGGCTACACCTTC; CDR3aa: CASSSPTGVGYDGYTF
abundance: few; v_gene: TRBV5-1; d_gene: NA; j_gene: TRBJ1-4; CDR3nt: TGCGCCAGCAGCCAGGATTCAACTAATGAAAAACTGTTTTTT; CDR3aa: CASSQDSTNEKLFF
abundance: NA; v_gene: TRBV7-9; d_gene: TRBD1; j_gene: TRBJ2-2; CDR3nt: TGTGCCAGCAGCTTAGGACAGGGAGATACCGGGGAGCTGTTTTTT; CDR3aa: CASSLGQGDTGELFF
abundance: NA; v_gene: TRBV15; d_gene: TRBD1; j_gene: TRBJ1-4; CDR3nt: TGTGCCACCAGCAGGGGCGACAGGGGAGGGGATGAAAAACTGTTTTTT; CDR3aa: CATSRGDRGGDEKLFF
abundance: few; v_gene: TRBV7-2; d_gene: TRBD2; j_gene: TRBJ2-3; CDR3nt: TGTGCCAGCAGCCAAAGAAGTCGGGGGGGCAACACAGATACGCAGTATTTT; CDR3aa: CASSQRSRGGNTDTQYF
abundance: NA; v_gene: TRBV6-5; d_gene: NA; j_gene: TRBJ2-1; CDR3nt: TGTGCCAGCAGTTACTCGAGGCAGATAACCCATAATGAGCAGTTCTTC; CDR3aa: CASSYSRQITHNEQFF
abundance: many; v_gene: TRBV2; d_gene: NA; j_gene: TRBJ1-2; CDR3nt: TGTGCCAGCAGGAGCAGACAGTTTCGGGACTATGGCTACACCTTC; CDR3aa: CASRSRQFRDYGYTF
abundance: NA; v_gene: TRBV6-5; d_gene: NA; j_gene: TRBJ2-7; CDR3nt: TGTGCCAGCATCGGGCAGTCGTACGAGCAGTACTTC; CDR3aa: CASIGQSYEQYF
abundance: NA; v_gene: TRBV6-5; d_gene: TRBD1; j_gene: TRBJ1-5; CDR3nt: TGTGCCAGCAGACAGGGGGCTGGGCAGCCCCAGCATTTT; CDR3aa: CASRQGAGQPQHF
abundance: NA; v_gene: TRBV2; d_gene: NA; j_gene: TRBJ1-5; CDR3nt: TGTGCCAGCAGGGCCGGGACACTGAGCAATCAGCCCCAGCATTTT; CDR3aa: CASRAGTLSNQPQHF
abundance: NA; v_gene: TRBV10-3; d_gene: TRBD1; j_gene: TRBJ1-1; CDR3nt: TGTGCCATCGGAACACAGGGGACTGAAGCTTTCTTT; CDR3aa: CAIGTQGTEAFF
abundance: NA; v_gene: TRBV10-3; d_gene: NA; j_gene: TRBJ2-7; CDR3nt: TGTGCCGGCGGGGGCTGGCAGGCGACTTCCGAGCAGTACTTC; CDR3aa: CAGGGWQATSEQYF
abundance: NA; v_gene: TRBV10-3; d_gene: NA; j_gene: TRBJ2-1; CDR3nt: TGTGCCATCAGTGAGTCTCAGGGCGAGCAGTTCTTC; CDR3aa: CAISESQGEQFF
abundance: NA; v_gene: TRBV4-3; d_gene: NA; j_gene: TRBJ1-2; CDR3nt: TGCGCCAGCAGCCAAGGGCGAAACAGGGACTATGGCTACACCTTC; CDR3aa: CASSQGRNRDYGYTF
abundance: few; v_gene: TRBV13; d_gene: NA; j_gene: TRBJ2-3; CDR3nt: TGTGCCAGCAGCGTCCGTAGCGGATCTAGCACAGATACGCAGTATTTT; CDR3aa: CASSVRSGSSTDTQYF
abundance: NA; v_gene: TRBV6-1; d_gene: NA; j_gene: TRBJ2-3; CDR3nt: TGTGCCAGCAGCCCCGTTAGTAGCACAGATACGCAGTATTTT; CDR3aa: CASSPVSSTDTQYF
abundance: few; v_gene: TRBV7-9; d_gene: NA; j_gene: TRBJ1-5; CDR3nt: TGTGCCAGCAGCCGCTCTCAGGATCAGCCCCAGCATTTT; CDR3aa: CASSRSQDQPQHF
abundance: few; v_gene: TRBV4-3; d_gene: NA; j_gene: TRBJ1-4; CDR3nt: TGCGCCAGCAGCCAGTCTCGAGGGCTTTGGGAAAAACTGTTTTTT; CDR3aa: CASSQSRGLWEKLFF
abundance: NA; v_gene: TRBV6-6; d_gene: NA; j_gene: TRBJ2-1; CDR3nt: TGTGCCAGCACTCCCCCGGGGGATGAGCAGTTCTTC; CDR3aa: CASTPPGDEQFF
abundance: few; v_gene: TRBV5-1; d_gene: TRBD1; j_gene: TRBJ1-6; CDR3nt: TGCGCCAGCAGCTCGCTGAACCGACAGGGCAAGTCGCAGAATTCACCCCTCCACTTT; CDR3aa: CASSSLNRQGKSQNSPLHF
abundance: NA; v_gene: TRBV5-1; d_gene: NA; j_gene: TRBJ2-5; CDR3nt: TGCGCCAGCAGCTTGGGGGGGACACTGCAAGAGACCCAGTACTTC; CDR3aa: CASSLGGTLQETQYF
abundance: NA; v_gene: TRBV9; d_gene: NA; j_gene: TRBJ2-2; CDR3nt: TGTGCCAGCAGGGGAAGGACCATGGCCGGGGAGCTGTTTTTT; CDR3aa: CASRGRTMAGELFF
abundance: NA; v_gene: TRBV9; d_gene: TRBD1; j_gene: TRBJ1-2; CDR3nt: TGTGCCAGCAGCGCACAGGGGAGTTATGGCTACACCTTC; CDR3aa: CASSAQGSYGYTF
abundance: NA; v_gene: TRBV4-3; d_gene: NA; j_gene: TRBJ1-2; CDR3nt: TGCGCCAGCAGCCAACAACAGGGCACCTATGGCTACACCTTC; CDR3aa: CASSQQQGTYGYTF
abundance: NA; v_gene: TRBV7-2; d_gene: TRBD1; j_gene: TRBJ2-1; CDR3nt: TGTGCCAGCAGCTTACAGTGGGACAGGACCTACAATGAGCAGTTCTTC; CDR3aa: CASSLQWDRTYNEQFF
abundance: NA; v_gene: TRBV6-4; d_gene: TRBD2; j_gene: TRBJ2-1; CDR3nt: TGTGCCCAAGGACTAGCGGGCACTAATAGCTCCTACAATGAGCAGTTCTTC; CDR3aa: CAQGLAGTNSSYNEQFF
abundance: NA; v_gene: TRBV5-4; d_gene: NA; j_gene: TRBJ1-1; CDR3nt: TGCGCCAGCAGCCAAGTAAGAACCAGATCTAAAGCTTTCTTT; CDR3aa: CASSQVRTRSKAFF
abundance: NA; v_gene: TRBV6-1; d_gene: NA; j_gene: TRBJ2-2; CDR3nt: TGTGCCAGCAGACACAGTTCTGGGGAGCTGTTTTTT; CDR3aa: CASRHSSGELFF
abundance: NA; v_gene: TRBV6-6; d_gene: NA; j_gene: TRBJ1-5; CDR3nt: TGTGCCAGCAGTTACTCGGGACAAGGCAATCAGCCCCAGCATTTT; CDR3aa: CASSYSGQGNQPQHF
abundance: NA; v_gene: TRBV6-6; d_gene: NA; j_gene: TRBJ2-1; CDR3nt: TGTGCCAGCAGTGGGGGAGCTTACAATGAGCAGTTCTTC; CDR3aa: CASSGGAYNEQFF
abundance: few; v_gene: TRBV29-1; d_gene: TRBD2; j_gene: TRBJ2-2; CDR3nt: TGCAGCGTTGCTCTTAGCGGGAGGACCACCGGGGAGCTGTTTTTT; CDR3aa: CSVALSGRTTGELFF
abundance: NA; v_gene: TRBV7-9; d_gene: NA; j_gene: TRBJ1-2; CDR3nt: TGTGCCAGCAGCTTAGCCTCAGGGGCGGGTGTTGGCTACACCTTC; CDR3aa: CASSLASGAGVGYTF
abundance: few; v_gene: TRBV23-1; d_gene: NA; j_gene: TRBJ1-3; CDR3nt: TGCGCCAGCAGTCCGCCTCCCAGGGGAACTATACCAACCAAAAACCTCTCTGGAAACACCATATATTTT; CDR3aa: CASSPPPRGTIPTKNLSGNTIYF
abundance: NA; v_gene: TRBV4-1; d_gene: NA; j_gene: TRBJ2-7; CDR3nt: TGCGCCAGCAGCCAATTTTTCTCCTACGAGCAGTACTTC; CDR3aa: CASSQFFSYEQYF
abundance: few; v_gene: TRBV4-3; d_gene: TRBD2; j_gene: TRBJ2-5; CDR3nt: TGCGCCAGCAGCCAAGGCGCTCTAGCGGCCCAAGAGACCCAGTACTTC; CDR3aa: CASSQGALAAQETQYF
abundance: NA; v_gene: TRBV29-1; d_gene: NA; j_gene: TRBJ1-2; CDR3nt: TGCAGCGTTGTCCAGGACTATGGCTACACCTTC; CDR3aa: CSVVQDYGYTF
abundance: few; v_gene: TRBV14; d_gene: NA; j_gene: TRBJ2-1; CDR3nt: TGTGCCAGCAGCCAGGGGTTCCAAGGGAATGAGCAGTTCTTC; CDR3aa: CASSQGFQGNEQFF
abundance: few; v_gene: TRBV7-2; d_gene: TRBD1; j_gene: TRBJ2-7; CDR3nt: TGTGCCAGCAGCCGCAGAGGACAGGGAGTCGAGCAGTACTTC; CDR3aa: CASSRRGQGVEQYF
abundance: few; v_gene: TRBV6-5; d_gene: NA; j_gene: TRBJ2-1; CDR3nt: TGTGCCAGCAGTTACTCCGGGTGGGACAATGAGCAGTTCTTC; CDR3aa: CASSYSGWDNEQFF
abundance: NA; v_gene: TRBV7-9; d_gene: NA; j_gene: TRBJ1-5; CDR3nt: TGTGCCAGCAGCTTAGGGCAGGGGAATCAGCCCCAGCATTTT; CDR3aa: CASSLGQGNQPQHF